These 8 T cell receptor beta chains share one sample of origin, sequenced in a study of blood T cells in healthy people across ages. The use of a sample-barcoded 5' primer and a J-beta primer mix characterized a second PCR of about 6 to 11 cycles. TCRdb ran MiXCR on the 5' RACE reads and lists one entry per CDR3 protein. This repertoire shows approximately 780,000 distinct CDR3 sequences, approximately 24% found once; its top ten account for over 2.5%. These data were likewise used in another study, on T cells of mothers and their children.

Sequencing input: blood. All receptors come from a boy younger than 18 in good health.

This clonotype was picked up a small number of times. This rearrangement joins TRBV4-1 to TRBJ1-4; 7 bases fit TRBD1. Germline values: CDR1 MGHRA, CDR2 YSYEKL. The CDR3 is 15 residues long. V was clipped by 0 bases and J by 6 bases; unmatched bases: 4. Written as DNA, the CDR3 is TGCGCCAGCAGCCAAGATACAGGGGAAGATGAAAAACTGTTTTTT. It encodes CASSQDTGEDEKLFF.

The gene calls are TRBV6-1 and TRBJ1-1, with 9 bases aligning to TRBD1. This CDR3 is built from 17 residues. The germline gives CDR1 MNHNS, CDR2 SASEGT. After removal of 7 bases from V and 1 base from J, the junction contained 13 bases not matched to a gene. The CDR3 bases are TGTGCCAGCACCCGGTCCGGGACAGGGCTCCAGAACACTGAAGCTTTCTTT. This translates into CASTRSGTGLQNTEAFF.

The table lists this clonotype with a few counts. The CDR3: CASSRSTLSNQPQHF. In DNA form, the CDR3 reads TGCGCCAGCAGCCGTTCGACCCTAAGCAATCAGCCCCAGCATTTT. The V gene is TRBV4-1, the J gene TRBJ1-5; D not resolved. CDR1 MGHRA and CDR2 YSYEKL come from the germline V gene. The CDR3 length is 15 residues. V lost 4 bases and J 1 base, leaving 11 bases between the germline ends.

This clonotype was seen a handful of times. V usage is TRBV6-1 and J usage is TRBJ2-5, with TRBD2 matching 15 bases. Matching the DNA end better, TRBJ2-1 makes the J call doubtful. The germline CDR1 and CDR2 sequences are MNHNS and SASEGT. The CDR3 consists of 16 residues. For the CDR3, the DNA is TGTGCCAGCAGAACGGCGGGGACTAGCGGGGGGAATGAGCAGTTCTTC. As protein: CASRTAGTSGGNEQFF.

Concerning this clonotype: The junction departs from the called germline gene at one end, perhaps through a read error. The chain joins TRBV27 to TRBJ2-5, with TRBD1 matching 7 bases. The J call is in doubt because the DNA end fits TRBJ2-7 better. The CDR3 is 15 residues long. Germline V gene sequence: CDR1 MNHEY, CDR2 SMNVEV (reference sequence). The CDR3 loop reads CASSVSSGQHYEQYF. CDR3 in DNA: TGTGCCAGCAGTGTATCATCGGGACAGCACTACGAGCAGTACTTC.

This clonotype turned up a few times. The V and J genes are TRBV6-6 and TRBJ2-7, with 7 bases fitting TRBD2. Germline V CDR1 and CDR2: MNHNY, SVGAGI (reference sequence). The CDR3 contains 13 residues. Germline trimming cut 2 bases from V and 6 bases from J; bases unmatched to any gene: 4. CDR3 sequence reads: CASSYGGDCEQYF. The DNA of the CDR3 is TGTGCCAGCAGTTACGGGGGGGACTGCGAGCAGTACTTC.

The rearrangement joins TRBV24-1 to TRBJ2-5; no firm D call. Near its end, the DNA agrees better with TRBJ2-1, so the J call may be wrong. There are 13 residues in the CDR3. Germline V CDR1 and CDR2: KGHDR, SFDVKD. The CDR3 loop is CATSDSGRNEQFF. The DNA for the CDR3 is TGTGCCACCAGTGATTCGGGTAGGAATGAGCAGTTCTTC.

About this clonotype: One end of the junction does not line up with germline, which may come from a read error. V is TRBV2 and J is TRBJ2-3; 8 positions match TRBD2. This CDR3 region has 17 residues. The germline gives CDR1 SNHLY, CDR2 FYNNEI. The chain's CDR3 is CASSESSSGGPQETQYF. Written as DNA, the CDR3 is TGTGCCAGCAGTGAGAGTTCGAGCGGGGGACCTCAAGAGACCCAGTACTTT.